These 22 T cell receptor beta chains were sequenced from one sample in a study of response to subunit inactivated influenza vaccine. Each CDR3 protein gets one entry after TCRdb re-called the RT-PCR reads with MiXCR. The table has under 200,000 distinct CDR3 sequences, about a tenth seen once. This specimen was non-naive T cells sorted from PBMCs, taken about 40 days after vaccination. These receptors all come from a man in his fifties who received an inactivated influenza vaccine.

This clonotype was seen ten or more times. The V and J genes are TRBV20-1 and TRBJ2-7; 10 bases agree with TRBD2. Germline trimming cut 0 bases from V and 7 bases from J; bases unmatched to any gene: 12. Germline-derived CDR1 and CDR2 are DFQATT and SNEGSKA (reference sequence). The CDR3 consists of 16 residues. The CDR3 reads CSARDVVLAGVQEQYF. The CDR3 bases are TGCAGTGCTAGAGATGTCGTCCTAGCGGGAGTTCAAGAGCAGTACTTC.

Only a few counts were recorded for this clonotype. The V and J genes are TRBV29-1 and TRBJ1-5; 9 nucleotides agree with TRBD1. With 5 bases clipped from V and 5 bases from J, the junction kept 7 bases outside the gene matches. CDR1 SQVTM and CDR2 ANQGSEA come from the germline V gene. This CDR3 region has 14 residues. CDR3 nucleotide sequence: TGCAGCGTTACCGGGACAGGGAACGATCAGCCCCAGCATTTT. This translates into CSVTGTGNDQPQHF.

The CDR3: CASRPDGGRPDIQYF. In DNA form, the CDR3 reads TGTGCCAGCAGGCCAGATGGGGGGCGCCCGGACATTCAGTACTTC. V usage is TRBV7-2 and J usage is TRBJ2-4; possibly TRBD1 or TRBD2 for D (6 bases each). V gave up 6 bases and J gave up 8 bases, with 20 bases separating them. The CDR3 loop spans 15 amino acids. The germline CDR1 and CDR2 sequences are SGHTA and FQGNSA.

This clonotype was seen ten or more times. In nucleotides, the CDR3 is TGTGCCATCAGTGCCAACACGGGGCTGCCCCAGCATTTT. This encodes CAISANTGLPQHF. The chain uses TRBV10-3 and TRBJ1-5, with D maybe TRBD1 (5 bases). Germline loops: CDR1 ENHRY, CDR2 SYGVKD. CDR3 length: 13 amino acids. The germline V and J ends were trimmed by 4 bases and 9 bases, with 13 bases remaining between them.

V gene TRBV7-9 combines with J gene TRBJ1-2, with D hard to call. V lost 1 base, J lost 5 bases, and 8 bases lay in between. This CDR3 is built from 13 residues. Germline values: CDR1 SEHNR, CDR2 FQNEAQ (reference sequence). CDR3: CASSLGGWYGYTF. The CDR3 DNA is TGTGCCAGCAGCTTAGGTGGCTGGTATGGCTACACCTTC.

This clonotype occurred a few times. The chain combines TRBV7-2 with TRBJ1-6; possibly TRBD1 for D (6 bases). The CDR3 spans 17 residues. CDR1 is SGHTA and CDR2 is FQGNSA in the germline V gene. The V gene lost 0 bases and the J gene lost 0 bases, with 9 bases spanning the gap. CDR3 region: CASSLAGGASYNSPLHF. The CDR3 nucleotides read TGTGCCAGCAGCTTAGCCGGGGGGGCCTCCTATAATTCACCCCTCCACTTT.

This clonotype was seen more than once but under ten times. This chain links TRBV20-1 with TRBJ2-3; 9 bases are a match to TRBD2. In germline, CDR1 is DFQATT, CDR2 SNEGSKA (reference sequence). This CDR3 contains 15 residues. The V and J ends lost 2 bases and 2 bases, in that order; junction bases with no gene match: 5. CDR3 sequence: CSARSLAGYTDTQYF. The CDR3 DNA sequence: TGCAGTGCTAGAAGCCTAGCGGGGTACACAGATACGCAGTATTTT.

This chain connects TRBV27 to TRBJ2-5, with D possibly being TRBD1 (6 bases). CDR1 and CDR2 from the germline V gene are MNHEY and SMNVEV (reference sequence). The CDR3 is 15 amino acids. V dropped 2 bases and J dropped 4 bases, with 14 bases sitting between them. The DNA of the CDR3 is TGTGCCAGCAGTTTAAGTTACAGGGCTGGAGAGACCCAGTACTTC. Its translation is CASSLSYRAGETQYF.

Many counts were recorded for this clonotype. This chain links TRBV5-6 with TRBJ2-7, with 9 bases lining up with TRBD1. In germline, CDR1 is SGHDT, CDR2 YYEEEE. CDR3 length: 14 residues. The trim removed 3 bases at V and 5 bases at J, leaving 6 bases unmatched. The CDR3, as DNA: TGTGCCAGCAGCTCCGCAACAGGGGGCAACGAGCAGTACTTC. Translation gives CASSSATGGNEQYF.

The rearrangement links TRBV7-9 to TRBJ2-7; no definite D call. CDR3 length: 11 amino acids. CDR1 is SEHNR and CDR2 is FQNEAQ in the germline V gene (reference sequence). The ends were cut back, 5 bases at V and 5 bases at J, with 7 bases in the middle. CDR3 DNA: TGTGCCAGCAGCCACGGACACGAGCAGTACTTC. It specifies CASSHGHEQYF.

This clonotype was observed a handful of times. CDR3 protein: CASSLVFGTGREQYF. The CDR3 region has the DNA TGTGCCAGCAGTTTGGTCTTCGGGACAGGGCGCGAGCAGTACTTC. V usage is TRBV28 and J usage is TRBJ2-7, with TRBD1 matching 9 bases. This CDR3 is built from 15 residues. Per the germline V gene, CDR1 is MDHEN and CDR2 is SYDVKM. V dropped 3 bases and J dropped 6; count of bases not matched to a gene: 9.

This clonotype has only a few counts. The V and J genes are TRBV12-3 or TRBV12-4 and TRBJ1-3; no firm D call. The CDR3 spans 14 residues. The V end was cut by 4 bases, the J end by 0 bases, with 7 bases between. CDR3 DNA sequence: TGTGCCAGCAGTTCGGGCCTCTCTGGAAACACCATATATTTT. Translation gives CASSSGLSGNTIYF.

This clonotype was counted at least ten times. This chain joins TRBV7-9 and TRBJ2-6; D not resolved. This CDR3 spans 17 amino acids. Germline-derived CDR1 and CDR2 are SEHNR and FQNEAQ (reference sequence). V was pared by 2 bases and J by 0 bases, with 11 bases between. This CDR3 is CASSLWAAISGANVLTF. CDR3 nucleotides: TGTGCCAGCAGCTTATGGGCGGCGATCTCTGGGGCCAACGTCCTGACTTTC. Together with reference TRBV7-9 and TRBJ2-6, the CDR3 gives the full variable domain: DTGVSQNPRHKITKRGQNVTFRCDPISEHNRLYWYRQTLGQGPEFLTYFQNEAQLEKSRLLSDRFSAERPKGSFSTLEIQRTEQGDSAMYLCASSLWAAISGANVLTFGAGSRLTVL.

This clonotype was seen a handful of times. Here the CDR3 reads CASSQFYRSGTNTGELFF. CDR3 in DNA: TGTGCCAGCAGCCAATTTTATCGGTCAGGCACGAACACCGGGGAGCTGTTTTTT. This chain connects TRBV3-1 to TRBJ2-2; no firm D call. Germline loops: CDR1 LGHDT, CDR2 YNNKEL (reference sequence). V dropped 2 bases and J dropped 0 bases, with 16 bases sitting between them. The CDR3 has 18 residues.

This clonotype was seen a few times. The J gene is TRBJ1-1, the V gene TRBV4-1, with D possibly TRBD1 on 6 matching bases. V was cut by 0 bases and J by 1 base, with 9 bases left in between. Germline CDR1 is MGHRA and CDR2 is YSYEKL. The CDR3 runs 15 residues. The CDR3 nucleotides are TGCGCCAGCAGCCAAGAGCCGACAGGGAACACTGAAGCTTTCTTT. It encodes CASSQEPTGNTEAFF.

This clonotype was seen once. Being one base from a much bigger clone, this may be a read error. V gene TRBV5-4 combines with J gene TRBJ2-3, with TRBD1 matching over 9 bases. V dropped 5 bases and J dropped 1; count of bases not matched to a gene: 5. The CDR3 is 15 amino acids. Germline V lookup: CDR1 SGHNT, CDR2 YYREEE (reference sequence). The CDR3 sequence is CASRPWTGGTDTQYF. Here the CDR3 DNA reads TGTGCCAGCAGACCCTGGACAGGGGGCACAGATACGCAGTATTTT.

This chain links TRBV7-2 with TRBJ1-5; D gene unclear. Germline CDR1 reads SGHTA; CDR2 reads FQGNSA. Trimming took 4 bases from V and 3 from J, leaving 10 bases between them. The CDR3 totals 14 residues. The CDR3 sequence: CASSWGLINQPQHF. In DNA, the CDR3 is TGTGCCAGCAGCTGGGGTCTGATCAATCAGCCCCAGCATTTT.

This chain joins TRBV9 and TRBJ1-3; 7 positions match TRBD1. Per germline, CDR1 SGDLS and CDR2 YYNGEE. There are 15 residues in the CDR3. Losses at the gene ends were 3 bases for V and 4 bases for J; bases not matched to a gene: 7. CDR3 nucleotide sequence: TGTGCCAGCAGCGGCAGGACAGGTGGGGGAAACACCATATATTTT. This sequence encodes CASSGRTGGGNTIYF.

The genes are TRBV5-1 and TRBJ2-5; D call uncertain. Trimming removed 4 bases at V and 3 bases at J, with 13 bases between. Per germline, CDR1 SGHRS and CDR2 YFSETQ. CDR3 length: 14 amino acids. For the CDR3, the DNA is TGCGCCAGCAGCACCTGGGATGCCAAAGAGACCCAGTACTTC. Translated: CASSTWDAKETQYF.

The chain combines TRBV12-3 or TRBV12-4 with TRBJ2-1, with a tentative D call TRBD2 (6 bases). V was clipped by 6 bases and J by 6 bases, with 12 bases between them. This CDR3 has 13 residues. Here the CDR3 reads CASRPGGLNEQFF. The CDR3 coding sequence is TGTGCCAGCAGGCCCGGGGGTCTCAATGAGCAGTTCTTC.

This clonotype was seen a handful of times. The chain employs TRBV27 and TRBJ1-1; D remains unclear. Germline assignment: CDR1 MNHEY and CDR2 SMNVEV (reference sequence). The CDR3 is 15 amino acids. The ends were cut back, 0 bases at V and 1 base at J, with 9 bases in the middle. The CDR3 DNA reads TGTGCCAGCAGTTTATCGATATGGGCGAACACTGAAGCTTTCTTT. Translated: CASSLSIWANTEAFF.

Many counts were recorded for this clonotype. The chain has TRBV7-2 and TRBJ2-3, with 7 positions matching TRBD2. The germline CDR1 and CDR2 sequences are SGHTA and FQGNSA. This CDR3 is 17 amino acids long. V gave up 5 bases and J gave up 0 bases; unmatched junction bases: 11. DNA for the CDR3: TGTGCCAGCAGCCCGCTAGCGGTTCTCTATAGCACAGATACGCAGTATTTT. Translating gives CASSPLAVLYSTDTQYF.